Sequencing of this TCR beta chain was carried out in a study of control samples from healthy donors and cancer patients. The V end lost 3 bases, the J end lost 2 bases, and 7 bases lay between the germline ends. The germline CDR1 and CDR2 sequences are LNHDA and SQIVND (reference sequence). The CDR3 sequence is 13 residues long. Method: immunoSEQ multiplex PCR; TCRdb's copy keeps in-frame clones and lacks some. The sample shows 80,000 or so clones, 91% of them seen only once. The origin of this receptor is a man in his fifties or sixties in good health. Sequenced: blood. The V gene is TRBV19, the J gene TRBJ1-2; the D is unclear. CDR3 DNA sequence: TGTGCCAGTAGTATTGTGGGGAACTATGGCTACACCTTC. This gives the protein CASSIVGNYGYTF.